This passage covers 10 T cell receptor beta chains from one sample sequenced in a study of PD-1 blockade in classical Hodgkin lymphoma. Profiled with immunoSEQ multiplex PCR; TCRdb holds only in-frame clones, not every one. This sample has about 29,000 clones, with approximately 81% found just once. There was relapse after autologous stem cell transplantation in every patient, and there was variation in brentuximab vedotin exposure. The sequences come from peripheral blood mononuclear cells (PBMCs), collected before the second cycle of nivolumab. The receptor source for this set is a human donor with classical Hodgkin lymphoma.

The table lists this clone with a few counts. The CDR3 nucleotides read TGTGCCAGCAGCTTACGGAACACCGGGGAGCTGTTTTTT. This encodes CASSLRNTGELFF. V is TRBV5-8 and J is TRBJ2-2, with no clear D. Per the germline V gene, CDR1 is SGHTS and CDR2 is YDEGEE. This CDR3 comprises 13 residues. V was pared by 2 bases and J by 1 base, with 3 bases between. Drawing the rest from reference TRBV5-8 and TRBJ2-2, the complete variable domain is EAGVTQSPTHLIKTRGQQATLRCSPISGHTSVYWYQQALGLGLQFLLWYDEGEERNRGNFPPRFSGRQFPNYSSELNVNALELEDSALYLCASSLRNTGELFFGEGSRLTVL.

The chain couples TRBV7-9 to TRBJ1-5; 9 positions match TRBD1. V lost 6 bases, J lost 6 bases, and 9 bases stayed unmatched. Germline V gives CDR1 SEHNR, CDR2 FQNEAQ (reference sequence). The CDR3 runs to 15 residues. For the CDR3, the DNA is TGTGCCAGCAGTTCCGGGACAGGGTTAGGTCAGCCCCAGCATTTT. It is translated as CASSSGTGLGQPQHF.

The CDR3 loop is CASSVVGSGDTEAFF. CDR3 DNA sequence: TGTGCCAGCAGCGTAGTGGGCAGTGGGGACACTGAAGCTTTCTTT. The rearrangement joins TRBV9 to TRBJ1-1; D is unresolved. From germline, CDR1 is SGDLS and CDR2 YYNGEE. V was cut by 0 bases and J by 3 bases, with 12 bases left in between. The CDR3 covers 15 residues.

The chain uses TRBV6-6 and TRBJ1-3, with 9 positions matching TRBD1. V lost 6 bases to trimming and J lost 4 bases; unmatched junction nucleotides: 7. CDR3 length equals 15 residues. The germline V gene encodes CDR1 MNHNY and CDR2 SVGAGI (reference sequence). CDR3 loop: CASSPGQGTGNTIYF. The CDR3 bases are TGTGCCAGCAGCCCAGGACAGGGGACGGGAAACACCATATATTTT.

The chain employs TRBV7-6 and TRBJ1-4, with a weak D call TRBD1 (6 bases). With 5 bases removed from V and 8 bases from J, the gap between germline ends came to 15 bases. Germline CDR1 SGHVS, CDR2 FNYEAQ. CDR3 length: 14 amino acids. CDR3 region: CASSRLGGGEKLFF. CDR3 in DNA: TGTGCCAGCAGCCGTTTAGGGGGAGGAGAAAAACTGTTTTTT.

The chain joins TRBV7-3 to TRBJ2-7; TRBD1 agrees at 12 bases. Germline loops: CDR1 SGHTA, CDR2 FQGTGA. CDR3 length: 15 residues. The V and J ends lost 3 bases and 5 bases, in that order; junction bases with no gene match: 5. The DNA for the CDR3 is TGTGCCAGCAGCTTGGGGACAGGGGGCTCTCACGAGCAGTACTTC. It specifies CASSLGTGGSHEQYF.

This rearrangement joins TRBV11-3 to TRBJ2-7, with D possibly being TRBD1 (5 bases). The V gene's germline CDR1 is SGHNT and CDR2 YENEEA. The length of the CDR3 is 14 residues. The V end lost 1 base, the J end lost 2 bases, and 9 bases lay between the germline ends. The CDR3 nucleotides are TGTGCCAGCAGCTTAGGCAGGGCCGCCTACGAGCAGTACTTC. This sequence encodes CASSLGRAAYEQYF.

The chain uses TRBV19 and TRBJ1-4; possible D gene TRBD1, 6 bases. The CDR3 is made up of 15 amino acids. CDR1 and CDR2 from the germline V gene are LNHDA and SQIVND (reference sequence). V was pared by 5 bases and J by 5 bases, with 15 bases between. CDR3 residues: CASSQEGRGNEKLFF. The CDR3 bases are TGTGCCAGTAGTCAGGAAGGCAGGGGAAATGAAAAACTGTTTTTT. Variable domain in full (rest from reference TRBV19 and TRBJ1-4): DGGITQSPKYLFRKEGQNVTLSCEQNLNHDAMYWYRQDPGQGLRLIYYSQIVNDFQKGDIAEGYSVSREKKESFPLTVTSAQKNPTAFYLCASSQEGRGNEKLFFGSGTQLSVL.

This clone has just one count. The V call is TRBV18, the J call TRBJ1-1, with TRBD1 as a possible D gene (6 bases). The V end lost 3 bases, the J end lost 3 bases, and 11 bases lay between the germline ends. This CDR3 is 14 amino acids long. Germline-derived CDR1 and CDR2 are KGHSH and LQKENI. As DNA, the CDR3 is TGTGCCAGCTCACCCGGGACACGCCACACTGAAGCTTTCTTT. Residues: CASSPGTRHTEAFF. The full variable domain, its missing parts supplied by reference TRBV18 and TRBJ1-1, is NAGVMQNPRHLVRRRGQEARLRCSPMKGHSHVYWYRQLPEEGLKFMVYLQKENIIDESGMPKERFSAEFPKEGPSILRIQQVVRGDSAAYFCASSPGTRHTEAFFGQGTRLTVV.

The chain has TRBV10-2 and TRBJ2-5, with D possibly TRBD1 on 5 matching bases. Per the germline V gene, CDR1 is WSHSY and CDR2 is SAAADI. This CDR3 is 16 amino acids long. Trimming removed 2 bases from V and 5 bases from J, with 18 bases in between. The CDR3 DNA is TGCGCCAGCAGTGAGCCTAAGGGGCCAGGTGGGGAGACCCAGTACTTC. It encodes CASSEPKGPGGETQYF.